This TCR beta chain was sequenced in a study of shared clonotypes between healthy human individuals. Broader study findings: What rarefaction showed was incomplete sorted-subset sequencing despite large depth.

Concerning this clone itself: Its antigen remains unknown. Other nucleotide sequences from this sample produce the same CDR3.

With V trimmed by 1 base and J by 2 bases, 1 base remained unmatched. This CDR3 comprises 15 residues. Germline-derived CDR1 and CDR2 are SEHNR and FQNEAQ (reference sequence). The authors divided CD4+ cells into CD45RA+ naive and CD45RA-negative memory subsets. The table came from immunoSEQ multiplex PCR; TCRdb's copy has only in-frame clones and leaves some out. Of under 2,500,000 clones in the sample, around 95% were seen once. The rearrangement joins TRBV7-9 to TRBJ2-3, with 9 nucleotides matching TRBD2. Input material: naive CD4+ T cells sorted from blood. The subset: CD45RA+ positively selected. The sequence was obtained from a man younger than 35 in good health. In DNA, the CDR3 is TGTGCCAGCAGCTTAGGCGGGGGGGACACAGATACGCAGTATTTT. Protein product: CASSLGGGDTDTQYF.